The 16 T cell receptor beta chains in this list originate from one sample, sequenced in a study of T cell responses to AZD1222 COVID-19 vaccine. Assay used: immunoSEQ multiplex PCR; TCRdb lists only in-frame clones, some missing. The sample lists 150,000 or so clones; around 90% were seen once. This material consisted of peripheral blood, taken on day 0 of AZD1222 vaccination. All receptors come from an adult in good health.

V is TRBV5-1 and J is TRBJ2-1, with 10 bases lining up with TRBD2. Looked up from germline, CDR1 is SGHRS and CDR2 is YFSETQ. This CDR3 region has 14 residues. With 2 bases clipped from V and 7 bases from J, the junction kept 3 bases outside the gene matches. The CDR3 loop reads CASSFSGGLNEQFF. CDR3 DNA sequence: TGCGCCAGCAGCTTTAGCGGGGGGTTGAATGAGCAGTTCTTC.

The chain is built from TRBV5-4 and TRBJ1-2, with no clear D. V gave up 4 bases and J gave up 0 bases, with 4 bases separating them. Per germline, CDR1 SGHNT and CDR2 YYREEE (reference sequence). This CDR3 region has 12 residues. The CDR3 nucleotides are TGTGCCAGCAGCGGTACTAACTATGGCTACACCTTC. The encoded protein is CASSGTNYGYTF. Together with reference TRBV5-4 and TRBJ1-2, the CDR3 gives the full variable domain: ETGVTQSPTHLIKTRGQQVTLRCSSQSGHNTVSWYQQALGQGPQFIFQYYREEENGRGNFPPRFSGLQFPNYSSELNVNALELDDSALYLCASSGTNYGYTFGSGTRLTVV.

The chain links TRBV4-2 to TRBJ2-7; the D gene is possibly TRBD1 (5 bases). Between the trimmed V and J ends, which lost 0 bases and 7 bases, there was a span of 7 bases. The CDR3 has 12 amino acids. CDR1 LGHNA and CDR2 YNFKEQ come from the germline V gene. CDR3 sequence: CASSQDQGEQYF. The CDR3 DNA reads TGTGCCAGCAGCCAAGATCAGGGTGAGCAGTACTTC.

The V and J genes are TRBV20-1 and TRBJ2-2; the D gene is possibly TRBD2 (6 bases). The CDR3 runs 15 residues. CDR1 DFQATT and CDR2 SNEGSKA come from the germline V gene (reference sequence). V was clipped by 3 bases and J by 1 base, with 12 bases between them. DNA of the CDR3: TGCAGTGCTAGTTTGGCGGAGGGGAACACCGGGGAGCTGTTTTTT. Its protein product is CSASLAEGNTGELFF.

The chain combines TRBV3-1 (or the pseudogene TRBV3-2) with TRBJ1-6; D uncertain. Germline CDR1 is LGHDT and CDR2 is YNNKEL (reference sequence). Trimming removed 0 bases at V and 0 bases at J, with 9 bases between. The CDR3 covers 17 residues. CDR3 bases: TGTGCCAGCAGCCAAGATCGCGGCGGCTCCTATAATTCACCCCTCCACTTT. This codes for CASSQDRGGSYNSPLHF.

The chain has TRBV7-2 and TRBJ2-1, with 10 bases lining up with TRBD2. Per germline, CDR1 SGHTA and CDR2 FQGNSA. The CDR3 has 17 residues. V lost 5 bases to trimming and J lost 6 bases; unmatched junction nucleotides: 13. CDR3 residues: CASSIGILAGVSNEQFF. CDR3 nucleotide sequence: TGTGCCAGCAGCATTGGTATCCTAGCGGGGGTATCCAATGAGCAGTTCTTC.

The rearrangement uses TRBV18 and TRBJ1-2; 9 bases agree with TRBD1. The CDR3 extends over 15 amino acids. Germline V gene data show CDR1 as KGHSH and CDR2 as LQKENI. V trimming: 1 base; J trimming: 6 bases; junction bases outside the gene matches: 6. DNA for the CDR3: TGTGCCAGCTCACCACGGACAGGGGCAGACGATGGCTACACCTTC. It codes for CASSPRTGADDGYTF.

The CDR3 loop reads CASSLAGELFF. CDR3 bases: TGTGCCAGCAGCTTGGCCGGGGAGCTGTTTTTT. This chain links TRBV5-8 with TRBJ2-2; D unresolved. The germline V gene has CDR1 SGHTS and CDR2 YDEGEE. Trimming cost V 0 bases and J 6 bases, with 0 bases left between them. The CDR3 is 11 amino acids.

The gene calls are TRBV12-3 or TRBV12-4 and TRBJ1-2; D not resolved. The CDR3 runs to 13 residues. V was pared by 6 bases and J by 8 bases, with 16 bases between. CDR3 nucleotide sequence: TGTGCCAGCAGCCTCGGCGGAGGGAGAGGCTACACCTTC. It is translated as CASSLGGGRGYTF.

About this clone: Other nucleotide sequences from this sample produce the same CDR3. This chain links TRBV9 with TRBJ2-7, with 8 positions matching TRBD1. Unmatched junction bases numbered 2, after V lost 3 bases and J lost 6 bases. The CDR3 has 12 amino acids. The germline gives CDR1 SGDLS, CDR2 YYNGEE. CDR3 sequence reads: CASSATGVEQYF. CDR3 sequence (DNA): TGTGCCAGCAGCGCGACAGGGGTCGAGCAGTACTTC.

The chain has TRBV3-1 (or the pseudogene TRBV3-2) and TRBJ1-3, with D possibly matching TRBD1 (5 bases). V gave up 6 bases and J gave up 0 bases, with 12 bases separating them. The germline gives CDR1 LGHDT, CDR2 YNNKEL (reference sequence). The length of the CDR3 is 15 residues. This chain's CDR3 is CASRPLGTSGNTIYF. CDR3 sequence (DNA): TGTGCCAGCAGGCCTTTGGGGACCTCTGGAAACACCATATATTTT.

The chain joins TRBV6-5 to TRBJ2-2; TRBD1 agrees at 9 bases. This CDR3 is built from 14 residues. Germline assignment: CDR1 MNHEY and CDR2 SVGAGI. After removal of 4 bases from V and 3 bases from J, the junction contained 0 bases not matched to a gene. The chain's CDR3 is CASSWDRDTGELFF. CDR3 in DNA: TGTGCCAGCAGTTGGGACAGGGACACCGGGGAGCTGTTTTTT.

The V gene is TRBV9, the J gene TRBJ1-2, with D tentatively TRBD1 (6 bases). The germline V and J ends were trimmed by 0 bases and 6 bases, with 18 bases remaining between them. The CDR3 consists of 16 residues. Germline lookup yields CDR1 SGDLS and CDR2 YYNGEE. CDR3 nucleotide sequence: TGTGCCAGCAGCGTAGAGGCCAGGGGAGGGAAGGATGGCTACACCTTC. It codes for CASSVEARGGKDGYTF.

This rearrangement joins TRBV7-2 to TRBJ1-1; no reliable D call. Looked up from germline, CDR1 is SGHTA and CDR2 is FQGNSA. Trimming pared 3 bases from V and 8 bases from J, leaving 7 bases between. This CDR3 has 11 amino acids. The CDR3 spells CASSFSSEAFF. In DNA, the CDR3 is TGTGCCAGCAGCTTCTCCTCGGAAGCTTTCTTT.

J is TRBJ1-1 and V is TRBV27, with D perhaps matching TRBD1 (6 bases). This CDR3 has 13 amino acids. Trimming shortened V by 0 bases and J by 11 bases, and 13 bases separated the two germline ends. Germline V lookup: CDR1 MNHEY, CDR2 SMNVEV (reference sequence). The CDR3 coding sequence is TGTGCCAGCAGTTTATCTCGACAGGCGGAGGCTTTCTTT. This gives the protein CASSLSRQAEAFF.

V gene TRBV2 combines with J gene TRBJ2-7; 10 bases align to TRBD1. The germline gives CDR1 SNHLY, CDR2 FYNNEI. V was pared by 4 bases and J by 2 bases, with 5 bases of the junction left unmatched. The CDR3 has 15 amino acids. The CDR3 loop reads CASSVGQGGTYEQYF. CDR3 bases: TGTGCCAGCAGTGTCGGACAGGGGGGGACCTACGAGCAGTACTTC.